The 31 T cell receptor beta chains presented below share a single source sample, sequenced in a study of T cell responses to AZD1222 COVID-19 vaccine. Assay used: immunoSEQ multiplex PCR; TCRdb lists only in-frame clones, some missing. The sample records more than 150,000 clones, 90% being singletons. Source: peripheral blood, taken 28 days after the second AZD1222 dose. All receptors come from an adult who received the AZD1222 COVID-19 vaccine.

CDR3 nucleotides: TGCAGCGTTGTATGGGCCAGCTATGGCTACACCTTC. It is translated as CSVVWASYGYTF. The genes are TRBV29-1 and TRBJ1-2; D is uncertain. The germline CDR1 and CDR2 sequences are SQVTM and ANQGSEA. V shed 4 bases and J shed 4 bases, with 10 bases lying between them. The CDR3 is 12 residues long.

The chain has TRBV7-2 and TRBJ2-5; 7 nucleotides match TRBD1. The CDR3 runs to 14 residues. Germline V lookup: CDR1 SGHTA, CDR2 FQGNSA. V lost 5 bases to trimming and J lost 3 bases; unmatched junction nucleotides: 6. CDR3 sequence reads: CASSRDRSEETQYF. The CDR3 nucleotides read TGTGCCAGCAGCCGGGACAGAAGTGAAGAGACCCAGTACTTC.

This clone was counted between two and nine times. The chain combines TRBV6-6 with TRBJ1-1; D is undetermined. The CDR3 has 14 residues. V was cut by 8 bases and J by 4 bases, with 17 bases left in between. CDR1 and CDR2 (germline): MNHNY, SVGAGI (reference sequence). The CDR3 region is CASGSGSVATEAFF. Here the CDR3 DNA reads TGTGCCAGCGGAAGTGGGAGTGTAGCCACTGAAGCTTTCTTT.

V usage is TRBV14 and J usage is TRBJ1-2; D is unresolved. Trimming stripped 6 bases from V and 4 bases from J, with 12 bases between. CDR1 and CDR2 from the germline V gene are SGHDN and FVKESK. The length of the CDR3 is 13 residues. This CDR3 is CASRGRRSYGYTF. DNA for the CDR3: TGTGCCAGCAGAGGACGGAGATCCTATGGCTACACCTTC. Variable domain in full (rest from reference TRBV14 and TRBJ1-2): EAGVTQFPSHSVIEKGQTVTLRCDPISGHDNLYWYRRVMGKEIKFLLHFVKESKQDESGMPNNRFLAERTGGTYSTLKVQPAELEDSGVYFCASRGRRSYGYTFGSGTRLTVV.

This sequence joins TRBV30 and TRBJ2-7; D unclear. This CDR3 has 12 amino acids. Germline assignment: CDR1 GTSNPN and CDR2 SVGIG (reference sequence). V was shortened by 5 bases and J by 3 bases, with 11 bases between the two germline ends. The CDR3 nucleotides are TGTGCCTGGTCTAAGCACGGCTACGAGCAGTACTTC. Amino acid sequence: CAWSKHGYEQYF.

The chain combines TRBV6-5 with TRBJ1-2; D gene ambiguous. The CDR3 covers 11 residues. In germline, CDR1 is MNHEY, CDR2 SVGAGI. Trimming took 4 bases from V and 10 from J, leaving 10 bases between them. The DNA of the CDR3 is TGTGCCAGCAGTTCGGGCGTTGTCTACACCTTC. This translates into CASSSGVVYTF.

The rearrangement joins TRBV6-5 to TRBJ1-1, with 7 bases matching TRBD1. Germline V gene sequence: CDR1 MNHEY, CDR2 SVGAGI. Trimming cost V 7 bases and J 1 base; bases outside gene matches: 6. This CDR3 is 14 amino acids long. The CDR3 sequence is CASTPRTGNTEAFF. The CDR3 bases are TGTGCCAGCACCCCCAGGACAGGGAACACTGAAGCTTTCTTT.

The V and J genes are TRBV10-1 and TRBJ2-7; 8 nucleotides align to TRBD2. This CDR3 is built from 19 residues. V shed 5 bases and J 0 bases; nucleotides not matched to a gene: 18. CDR1 WNHNN and CDR2 SYGVQD come from the germline V gene (reference sequence). The CDR3: CASSHGLSGEAHHSYEQYF. CDR3 DNA: TGCGCCAGCAGTCACGGACTTAGCGGGGAGGCCCATCACTCCTACGAGCAGTACTTC.

The chain combines TRBV3-1 (or the pseudogene TRBV3-2) with TRBJ2-2, with D unresolved. Trimming took 6 bases from V and 0 from J, leaving 8 bases between them. Germline V gene sequence: CDR1 LGHDT, CDR2 YNNKEL (reference sequence). CDR3 size: 14 residues. The CDR3 coding sequence is TGTGCCAGCAGACCTCTAGCGAACACCGGGGAGCTGTTTTTT. Its translation is CASRPLANTGELFF.

J is TRBJ2-5 and V is TRBV19, with TRBD2 as a possible D gene (6 bases). The germline V and J ends were trimmed by 5 bases and 5 bases, with 15 bases remaining between them. CDR1 and CDR2 from the germline V gene are LNHDA and SQIVND (reference sequence). The length of the CDR3 is 14 residues. DNA of the CDR3: TGTGCCAGTAGTCAACAAGCCCGGGGGGAGACCCAGTACTTC. This sequence encodes CASSQQARGETQYF.

The chain links TRBV7-2 to TRBJ2-7; D remains ambiguous. Per germline, CDR1 SGHTA and CDR2 FQGNSA. The length of the CDR3 is 12 residues. V was trimmed by 6 bases and J by 0 bases, leaving 6 bases between them. The CDR3 is CASSKSSYEQYF. CDR3 DNA sequence: TGTGCCAGCAGTAAGAGCTCCTACGAGCAGTACTTC.

V gene TRBV6-5 combines with J gene TRBJ2-7; TRBD2 agrees at 8 bases. Trimming took 2 bases from V and 2 from J; bases not matched to a gene: 5. CDR1 is MNHEY and CDR2 is SVGAGI in the germline V gene. The CDR3 has 15 amino acids. The CDR3 sequence: CASSYAGGQPYEQYF. CDR3 DNA sequence: TGTGCCAGCAGTTACGCGGGGGGTCAGCCCTACGAGCAGTACTTC.

This clone has just one count. This chain connects TRBV7-9 to TRBJ2-2; D possibly matches TRBD1 or TRBD2 (6 bases each). The CDR3 runs to 14 residues. CDR1 and CDR2 from the germline V gene are SEHNR and FQNEAQ (reference sequence). CDR3: CTGGGLRSTGELFF. CDR3 sequence (DNA): TGTACAGGAGGGGGACTGAGGAGCACCGGGGAGCTGTTTTTT.

The CDR3 is CASSFFQGGGYTF. The CDR3 coding sequence is TGTGCCAGCAGTTTTTTTCAGGGGGGCGGCTACACCTTC. The chain joins TRBV28 to TRBJ1-2; TRBD1 aligns across 7 bases. The CDR3 runs to 13 residues. Germline-derived CDR1 and CDR2 are MDHEN and SYDVKM. V lost 3 bases, J lost 8 bases, and 6 bases stayed unmatched.

This chain connects TRBV6-6 to TRBJ2-2; D is possibly TRBD2 (5 bases). V was trimmed by 2 bases and J by 1 base, leaving 8 bases between them. Germline V gene sequence: CDR1 MNHNY, CDR2 SVGAGI (reference sequence). The CDR3 contains 15 residues. CDR3: CASSYRAGNTGELFF. The DNA for the CDR3 is TGTGCCAGCAGTTACAGGGCGGGGAACACCGGGGAGCTGTTTTTT.

The chain couples TRBV3-1 (or the pseudogene TRBV3-2) to TRBJ1-2; no definite D call. Looked up from germline, CDR1 is LGHDT and CDR2 is YNNKEL (reference sequence). The CDR3 is 13 amino acids. V lost 0 bases to trimming and J lost 6 bases, with 8 bases between them. The CDR3 loop reads CASSQDVGDGYTF. As DNA, the CDR3 is TGTGCCAGCAGCCAAGATGTCGGCGATGGCTACACCTTC.

Comment on this clone: The sample holds other DNA sequences that translate to the same CDR3. This chain uses TRBV30 with TRBJ2-7; D perhaps matches TRBD1 (6 bases). Germline V gene sequence: CDR1 GTSNPN, CDR2 SVGIG (reference sequence). The germline V and J ends were trimmed by 2 bases and 1 base, with 12 bases remaining between them. CDR3 length: 14 residues. CDR3 sequence reads: CAWSSGVGSYEQYF. CDR3 bases: TGTGCCTGGAGTTCAGGGGTAGGGTCCTACGAGCAGTACTTC.

This clone came up once. The chain links TRBV19 to TRBJ1-5; possible D gene TRBD1, 5 bases. CDR1 and CDR2 from the germline V gene are LNHDA and SQIVND (reference sequence). The CDR3 length is 15 residues. V was trimmed by 1 base and J by 4 bases, leaving 11 bases between them. This CDR3 is CASSIGKRQNQPQHF. The DNA for the CDR3 is TGTGCCAGTAGTATAGGAAAGAGACAGAATCAGCCCCAGCATTTT. Complete variable domain (other parts from reference TRBV19 and TRBJ1-5): DGGITQSPKYLFRKEGQNVTLSCEQNLNHDAMYWYRQDPGQGLRLIYYSQIVNDFQKGDIAEGYSVSREKKESFPLTVTSAQKNPTAFYLCASSIGKRQNQPQHFGDGTRLSIL.

Only one count was recorded for this clone. The rearrangement uses TRBV3-1 (or the pseudogene TRBV3-2) and TRBJ1-1; 11 positions match TRBD1. The CDR3 runs 15 residues. V shed 4 bases and J 4 bases; nucleotides not matched to a gene: 5. Germline assignment: CDR1 LGHDT and CDR2 YNNKEL (reference sequence). The CDR3 DNA follows: TGTGCCAGCAGCCCACGGACAGGGGGCATCACTGAAGCTTTCTTT. Encoded protein: CASSPRTGGITEAFF.

As regards this clone: At one end the junction does not follow the germline gene, possibly because of a read error. This chain uses TRBV30 with TRBJ1-2; 7 positions agree with TRBD1. CDR3 length equals 13 residues. Germline V gene lookup returns CDR1 GTSNPN and CDR2 SVGIG (reference sequence). This CDR3 is CAGRQGENYGYTF. The CDR3 nucleotides read TGTGCCGGGAGACAGGGCGAAAACTATGGCTACACCTTC.

The rearrangement uses TRBV5-1 and TRBJ1-2; D is undetermined. Trimming stripped 1 base from V and 8 bases from J, with 15 bases between. The germline CDR1 and CDR2 sequences are SGHRS and YFSETQ. The CDR3 spans 14 residues. The CDR3 region is CASSLLVGGNGYTF. For the CDR3, the DNA is TGCGCCAGCAGCTTGCTCGTGGGCGGGAACGGCTACACCTTC.

CDR3 protein: CASSYSFTGISSPLHF. The CDR3 nucleotides are TGTGCCAGCAGTTACTCGTTCACGGGAATTTCATCACCCCTCCACTTT. The chain is built from TRBV6-2 or TRBV6-3 and TRBJ1-6; unclear D gene. CDR1 is MNHEY, CDR2 SVGEGT, per germline. Deletions cut 0 bases from V and 10 bases from J, with 16 bases between. The CDR3 extends over 16 amino acids.

This clone was recorded a few times. Other nucleotide sequences from this sample produce the same CDR3. The J gene is TRBJ1-5, the V gene TRBV5-1, with D hard to call. Deletions cut 2 bases from V and 1 base from J, with 7 bases between. The CDR3 runs to 14 residues. Germline V gene lookup returns CDR1 SGHRS and CDR2 YFSETQ. CDR3 sequence: CASSFGGSNQPQHF. CDR3 coding DNA: TGCGCCAGCAGCTTTGGAGGGAGCAATCAGCCCCAGCATTTT.

The V call is TRBV28, the J call TRBJ1-6, with 8 bases fitting TRBD1. The CDR3 spans 15 residues. The V and J ends lost 6 bases and 4 bases, in that order; junction bases with no gene match: 5. CDR1 is MDHEN and CDR2 is SYDVKM in the germline V gene. CDR3 sequence reads: CASSSTGGYNSPLHF. CDR3 nucleotides: TGTGCCAGCAGCTCTACAGGGGGATATAATTCACCCCTCCACTTT.

DNA for the CDR3: TGTGCCAGCAGCTTAGAGATCACGGATACGCAGTATTTT. It codes for CASSLEITDTQYF. V and J are TRBV7-8 and TRBJ2-3; D gene uncertain. The CDR3 covers 13 residues. Germline loops: CDR1 SGHVS, CDR2 FQNEAQ. Trimming stripped 1 base from V and 6 bases from J, with 8 bases between.

The V and J genes are TRBV10-3 and TRBJ1-6; 8 bases agree with TRBD1. The ends lost 2 bases at V and 6 bases at J; junction bases unmatched: 3. The germline CDR1 and CDR2 sequences are ENHRY and SYGVKD. This CDR3 contains 15 residues. The CDR3 sequence is CAISEGQGGNSPLHF. As DNA, the CDR3 is TGTGCCATCAGTGAGGGACAGGGAGGTAATTCACCCCTCCACTTT.

About this clone itself: The junction differs from germline at one of its ends, possibly a read error. CDR3 nucleotides: TGTGCCAGCAGCCACCCGACAGGGCTCTCCTTC. It specifies CASSHPTGLSF. The rearrangement uses TRBV3-1 (or the pseudogene TRBV3-2) and TRBJ2-7; TRBD1 matches 7 bases. Germline CDR1 LGHDT, CDR2 YNNKEL (reference sequence). This CDR3 comprises 11 residues.

The CDR3: CASSSPGGKSYEQYF. The CDR3 bases are TGTGCCAGCAGTTCCCCGGGTGGGAAGTCCTACGAGCAGTACTTC. V usage is TRBV28 and J usage is TRBJ2-7; no firm D call. The germline gives CDR1 MDHEN, CDR2 SYDVKM. The CDR3 consists of 15 residues. V was cut by 4 bases and J by 1 base, with 14 bases left in between. Complete variable domain (other parts from reference TRBV28 and TRBJ2-7): DVKVTQSSRYLVKRTGEKVFLECVQDMDHENMFWYRQDPGLGLRLIYFSYDVKMKEKGDIPEGYSVSREKKERFSLILESASTNQTSMYLCASSSPGGKSYEQYFGPGTRLTVT.

The chain links TRBV28 to TRBJ1-2; a weak D match, TRBD1 (5 bases). Deletions cut 5 bases from V and 4 bases from J, with 11 bases between. There are 13 residues in the CDR3. Germline V gene sequence: CDR1 MDHEN, CDR2 SYDVKM. The CDR3 DNA sequence: TGTGCCAGCAGTCTGAGGACACCCTATGGCTACACCTTC. This codes for CASSLRTPYGYTF.

The gene calls are TRBV6-6 and TRBJ2-7; TRBD2 matches at 8 bases. Germline loops: CDR1 MNHNY, CDR2 SVGAGI (reference sequence). The V segment lost 0 bases and the J segment 6 bases; nucleotides outside the gene matches: 4. This CDR3 has 14 amino acids. CDR3: CASSYSGLEPEQYF. The DNA of the CDR3 is TGTGCCAGCAGTTACTCGGGACTAGAACCCGAGCAGTACTTC.

This chain links TRBV30 with TRBJ1-1, with 7 positions matching TRBD1. CDR1 and CDR2 (germline): GTSNPN, SVGIG (reference sequence). V lost 8 bases and J lost 11; bases outside the gene matches: 11. The CDR3 is 11 amino acids. As DNA, the CDR3 is TGTGCCGGGCGACAGGGTTTCTCGGCTTTCTTT. Translated, it gives CAGRQGFSAFF.